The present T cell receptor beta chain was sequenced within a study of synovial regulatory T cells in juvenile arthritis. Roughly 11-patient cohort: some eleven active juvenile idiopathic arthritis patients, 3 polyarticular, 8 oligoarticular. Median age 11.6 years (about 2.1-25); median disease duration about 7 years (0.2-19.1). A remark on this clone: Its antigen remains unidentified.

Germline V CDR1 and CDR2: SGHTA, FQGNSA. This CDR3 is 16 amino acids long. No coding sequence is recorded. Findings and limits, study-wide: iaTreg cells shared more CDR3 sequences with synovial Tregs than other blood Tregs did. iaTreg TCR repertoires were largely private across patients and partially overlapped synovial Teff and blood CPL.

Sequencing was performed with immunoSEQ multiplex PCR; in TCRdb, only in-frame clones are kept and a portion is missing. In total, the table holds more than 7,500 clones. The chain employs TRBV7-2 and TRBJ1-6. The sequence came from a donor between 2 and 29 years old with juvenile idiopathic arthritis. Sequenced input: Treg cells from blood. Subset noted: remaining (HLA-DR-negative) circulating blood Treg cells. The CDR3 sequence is CASTLRTAYPNSPLHF.